The entry below describes one T cell receptor (beta chain). What it binds is not known. CDR3 length: 19 residues. After removal of 3 bases from V and 4 bases from J, the junction contained 19 bases not matched to a gene. Germline-derived CDR1 and CDR2 are LGHDT and YNNKEL (reference sequence). It was with a sample-barcoded 5' primer and a J-beta primer mix that a second PCR of roughly 7 to 12 cycles was run. TCRdb re-called the 5' RACE reads through MiXCR, storing one row per CDR3 protein. Of around 970,000 distinct CDR3 sequences in the sample, roughly 51% were seen once. The entry originates in a study of blood T cells in healthy people across ages. Donors were systemically healthy Caucasian individuals from Russia aged roughly 6 to 100 years. For every donor, a draw yielded 9.5 to 10 milliliters of peripheral blood. Samples each yielded at least 6 micrograms of total RNA. Broader study findings: Strong correlation existed between TCR beta diversity and naive T cell percentage.

The V and J genes are TRBV3-1 and TRBJ1-1; TRBD1 aligns across 8 bases. Specimen: blood. The clonotype comes from a woman aged 60-70 years in good health. CDR3 amino acids: CASSHELDWTGQGVTEAFF. CDR3 DNA: TGTGCCAGCAGCCATGAGCTAGACTGGACAGGGCAGGGGGTCACTGAAGCTTTCTTT.